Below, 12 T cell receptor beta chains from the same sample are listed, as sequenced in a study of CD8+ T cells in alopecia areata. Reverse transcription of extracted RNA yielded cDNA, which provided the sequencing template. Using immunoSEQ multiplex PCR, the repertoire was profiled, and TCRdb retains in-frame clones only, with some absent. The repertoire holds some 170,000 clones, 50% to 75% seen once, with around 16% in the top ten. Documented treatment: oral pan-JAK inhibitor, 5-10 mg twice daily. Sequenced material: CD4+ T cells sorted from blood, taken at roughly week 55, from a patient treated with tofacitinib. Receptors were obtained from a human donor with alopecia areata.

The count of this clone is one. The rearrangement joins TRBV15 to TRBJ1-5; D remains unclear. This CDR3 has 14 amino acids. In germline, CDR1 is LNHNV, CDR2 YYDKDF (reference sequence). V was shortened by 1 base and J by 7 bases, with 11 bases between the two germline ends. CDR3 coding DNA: TGTGCCACCAGCAGAGGCCCGAGTGGCCAGCCCCAGCATTTT. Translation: CATSRGPSGQPQHF.

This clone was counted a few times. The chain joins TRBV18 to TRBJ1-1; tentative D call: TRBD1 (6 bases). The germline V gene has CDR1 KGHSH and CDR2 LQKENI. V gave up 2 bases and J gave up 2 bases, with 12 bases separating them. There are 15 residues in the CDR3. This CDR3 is CASSPNGQHNTEAFF. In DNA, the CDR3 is TGTGCCAGCTCACCAAACGGACAGCATAACACTGAAGCTTTCTTT.

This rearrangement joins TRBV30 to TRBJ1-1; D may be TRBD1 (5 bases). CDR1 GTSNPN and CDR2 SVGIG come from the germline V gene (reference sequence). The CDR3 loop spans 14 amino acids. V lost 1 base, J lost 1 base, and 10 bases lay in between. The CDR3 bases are TGTGCCTGGAGTGACTGGGGGAGGAACACTGAAGCTTTCTTT. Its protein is CAWSDWGRNTEAFF.

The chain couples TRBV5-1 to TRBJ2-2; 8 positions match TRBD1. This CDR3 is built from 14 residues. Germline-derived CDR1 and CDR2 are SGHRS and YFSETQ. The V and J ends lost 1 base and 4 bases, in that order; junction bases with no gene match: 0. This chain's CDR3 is CASSLTGGTGELFF. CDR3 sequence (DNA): TGCGCCAGCAGCTTGACAGGGGGCACCGGGGAGCTGTTTTTT.

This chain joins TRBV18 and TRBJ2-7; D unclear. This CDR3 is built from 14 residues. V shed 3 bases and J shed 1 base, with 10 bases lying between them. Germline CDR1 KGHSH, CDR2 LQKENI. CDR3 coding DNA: TGTGCCAGCTCACCGGATAGAAATTCCTACGAGCAGTACTTC. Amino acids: CASSPDRNSYEQYF. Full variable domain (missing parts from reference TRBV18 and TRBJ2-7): NAGVMQNPRHLVRRRGQEARLRCSPMKGHSHVYWYRQLPEEGLKFMVYLQKENIIDESGMPKERFSAEFPKEGPSILRIQQVVRGDSAAYFCASSPDRNSYEQYFGPGTRLTVT.

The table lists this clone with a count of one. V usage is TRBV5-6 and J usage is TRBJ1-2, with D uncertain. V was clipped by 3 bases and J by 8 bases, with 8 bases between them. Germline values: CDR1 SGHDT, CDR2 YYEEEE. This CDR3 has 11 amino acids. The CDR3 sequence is CASSSEYGYTF. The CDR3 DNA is TGTGCCAGCAGCTCCGAGTACGGCTACACCTTC.

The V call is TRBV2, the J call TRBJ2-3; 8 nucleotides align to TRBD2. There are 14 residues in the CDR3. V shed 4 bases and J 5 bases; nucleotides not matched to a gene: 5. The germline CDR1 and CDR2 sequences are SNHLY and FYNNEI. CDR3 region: CASSGRSGKDTQYF. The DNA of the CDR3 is TGTGCCAGCAGTGGTCGTAGCGGGAAAGATACGCAGTATTTT.

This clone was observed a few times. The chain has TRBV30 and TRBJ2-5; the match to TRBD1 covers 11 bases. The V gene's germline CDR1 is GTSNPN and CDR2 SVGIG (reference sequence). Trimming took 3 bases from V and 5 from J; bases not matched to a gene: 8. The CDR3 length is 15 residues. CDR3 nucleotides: TGTGCCTGGAGCGGCGGACAGGGGGCGCGTGAGACCCAGTACTTC. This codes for CAWSGGQGARETQYF.

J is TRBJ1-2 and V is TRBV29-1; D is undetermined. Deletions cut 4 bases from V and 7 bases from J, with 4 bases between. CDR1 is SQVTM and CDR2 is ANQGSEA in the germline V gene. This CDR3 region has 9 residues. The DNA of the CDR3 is TGCAGCGTTGTCCCTGGCTACACCTTC. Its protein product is CSVVPGYTF.

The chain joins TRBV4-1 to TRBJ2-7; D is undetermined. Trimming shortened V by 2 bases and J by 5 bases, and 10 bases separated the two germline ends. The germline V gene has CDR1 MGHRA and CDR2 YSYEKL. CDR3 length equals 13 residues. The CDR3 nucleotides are TGCGCCAGCAGCCAATTTGGGGTGGACGAGCAGTACTTC. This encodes CASSQFGVDEQYF.

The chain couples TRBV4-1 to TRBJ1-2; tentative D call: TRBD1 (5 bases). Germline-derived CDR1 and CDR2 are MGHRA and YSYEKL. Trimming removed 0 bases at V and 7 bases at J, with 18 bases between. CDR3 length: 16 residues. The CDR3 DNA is TGCGCCAGCAGCCAAGACGTCGGGGGGAATGGAGCTGGCTACACCTTC. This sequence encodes CASSQDVGGNGAGYTF.

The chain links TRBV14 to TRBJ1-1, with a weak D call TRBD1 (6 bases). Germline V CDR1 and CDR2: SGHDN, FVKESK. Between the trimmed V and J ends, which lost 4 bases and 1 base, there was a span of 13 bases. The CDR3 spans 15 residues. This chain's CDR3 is CASSRLQGQNTEAFF. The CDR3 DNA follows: TGTGCCAGCAGCCGCCTACAGGGACAGAACACTGAAGCTTTCTTT.